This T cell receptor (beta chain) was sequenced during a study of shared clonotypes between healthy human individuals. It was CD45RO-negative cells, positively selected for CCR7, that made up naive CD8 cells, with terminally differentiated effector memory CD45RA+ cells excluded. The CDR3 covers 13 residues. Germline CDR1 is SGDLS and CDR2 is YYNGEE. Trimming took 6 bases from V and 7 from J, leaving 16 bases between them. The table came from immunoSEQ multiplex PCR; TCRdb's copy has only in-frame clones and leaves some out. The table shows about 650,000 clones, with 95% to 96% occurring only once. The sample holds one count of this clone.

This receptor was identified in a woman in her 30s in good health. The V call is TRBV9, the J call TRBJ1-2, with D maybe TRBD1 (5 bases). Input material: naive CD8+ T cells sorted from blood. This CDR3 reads CASTGEGPGGYTF. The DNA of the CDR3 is TGTGCCAGCACCGGAGAGGGGCCAGGTGGCTACACCTTC.